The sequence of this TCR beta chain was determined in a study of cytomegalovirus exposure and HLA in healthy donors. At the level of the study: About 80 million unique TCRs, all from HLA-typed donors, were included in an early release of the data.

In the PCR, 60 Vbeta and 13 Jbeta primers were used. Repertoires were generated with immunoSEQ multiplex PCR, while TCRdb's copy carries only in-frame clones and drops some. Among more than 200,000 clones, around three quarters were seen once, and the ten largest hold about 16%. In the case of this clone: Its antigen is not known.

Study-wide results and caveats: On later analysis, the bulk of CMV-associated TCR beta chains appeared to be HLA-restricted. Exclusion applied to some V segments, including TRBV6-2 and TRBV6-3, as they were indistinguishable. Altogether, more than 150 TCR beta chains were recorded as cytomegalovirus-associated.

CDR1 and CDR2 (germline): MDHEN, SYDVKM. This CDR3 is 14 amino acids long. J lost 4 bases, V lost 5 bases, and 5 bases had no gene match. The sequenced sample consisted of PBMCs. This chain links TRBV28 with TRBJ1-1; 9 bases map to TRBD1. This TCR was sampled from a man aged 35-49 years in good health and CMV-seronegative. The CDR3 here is CASSLQGAATEAFF. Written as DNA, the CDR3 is TGTGCCAGCAGTCTACAGGGGGCGGCCACTGAAGCTTTCTTT.